These 15 T cell receptor beta chains originate from one sample sequenced in a study of blood T cell repertoires in COVID-19 (dated by TCRdb to between 2020 and 2021). Library generation was performed with the immunoSEQ multiplex PCR assay. In TCRdb, the immuneACCESS table is reduced to in-frame sequences with V and J assigned. These tables do not hold every clone; where another copy was compared, an unresolved V gene accounts for under half, and the others remain unexplained. This sample holds some 240,000 clones; roughly 85% were observed only once. The ten biggest clones cover 2.4% of the sample. Sequenced input: peripheral blood. The receptors were sampled from a woman in her seventies with COVID-19, enrolled during active disease.

The V call is TRBV19, the J call TRBJ1-1, with D hard to call. The CDR3 covers 14 residues. Per the germline V gene, CDR1 is LNHDA and CDR2 is SQIVND (reference sequence). Trimming left V 3 bases short and J 2 bases short, with 10 bases between. CDR3 DNA: TGTGCCAGTAGTATTGCGCACCTTAACACTGAAGCTTTCTTT. Translation gives CASSIAHLNTEAFF.

The chain uses TRBV3-1 (or the pseudogene TRBV3-2) and TRBJ1-5, with TRBD1 matching 8 bases. This CDR3 region has 15 residues. V lost 2 bases and J lost 7; bases outside the gene matches: 7. Germline CDR1 LGHDT, CDR2 YNNKEL (reference sequence). The CDR3 spells CASSQFQGAGQPQHF. In nucleotides, the CDR3 is TGTGCCAGCAGCCAATTCCAGGGGGCCGGGCAGCCCCAGCATTTT.

The chain has TRBV4-3 and TRBJ1-2; 9 positions match TRBD1. In germline, CDR1 is LGHNA, CDR2 YSLEER. The CDR3 length is 14 residues. With 3 bases clipped from V and 4 bases from J, the junction kept 3 bases outside the gene matches. CDR3 nucleotides: TGCGCCAGCAGCCAGGGACAGGGCCCCTATGGCTACACCTTC. Protein sequence: CASSQGQGPYGYTF.

V and J are TRBV28 and TRBJ1-6; possibly TRBD1 for D (5 bases). Trimming cost V 7 bases and J 7 bases, with 14 bases left between them. The CDR3 extends over 14 amino acids. Germline loops: CDR1 MDHEN, CDR2 SYDVKM. The CDR3 protein is CASTSGGMNSPLHF. The CDR3 nucleotides are TGTGCCAGCACCTCGGGGGGGATGAATTCACCCCTCCACTTT.

As DNA, the CDR3 is TGTGCCAGTAAATGGACATTGAACACTGAAGCTTTCTTT. This gives the protein CASKWTLNTEAFF. The J gene is TRBJ1-1, the V gene TRBV19; perhaps TRBD1 as D (5 bases). The CDR3 is 13 residues long. Germline CDR1 LNHDA, CDR2 SQIVND (reference sequence). The V and J ends lost 7 bases and 0 bases respectively, with 9 bases between them.

V gene TRBV11-2 combines with J gene TRBJ1-1; perhaps TRBD1 as D (6 bases). The CDR3 extends over 15 amino acids. Germline-derived CDR1 and CDR2 are SGHAT and FQNNGV. Trimming took 4 bases from V and 0 from J, leaving 12 bases between them. DNA of the CDR3: TGTGCCAGCAGCTCCACAAGGGGGATGAACACTGAAGCTTTCTTT. Amino acids: CASSSTRGMNTEAFF.

A note on this clone: Likely a read error: the CDR3 ends without its conserved phenylalanine or tryptophan. The limits of the CDR3 on the DNA are not certain, so only TCRdb's listed CDR3 is given. This chain links TRBV4-3 with TRBJ1-2; the table's D call, TRBD1, was not checked against the DNA. Germline CDR1 is LGHNA and CDR2 is YSLEER. Inclusive of both ends, the CDR3 amounts to 14 amino acids. CDR3 protein: CASSQDQGTGSSYY.

J is TRBJ2-5 and V is TRBV19; D gene uncertain. Trimming stripped 6 bases from V and 5 bases from J, with 19 bases between. CDR3 size: 15 residues. Per germline, CDR1 LNHDA and CDR2 SQIVND (reference sequence). CDR3 DNA: TGTGCCAGTAGCCAAGCGACCCGGCCCGGGGAGACCCAGTACTTC. This sequence encodes CASSQATRPGETQYF.

V and J are TRBV19 and TRBJ1-5; 9 nucleotides agree with TRBD1. The CDR3 covers 14 residues. Germline V gene data show CDR1 as LNHDA and CDR2 as SQIVND (reference sequence). After removal of 5 bases from V and 6 bases from J, the junction contained 5 bases not matched to a gene. This chain's CDR3 is CASSPGQGIQPQHF. DNA of the CDR3: TGTGCCAGTAGTCCGGGACAGGGTATTCAGCCCCAGCATTTT. The whole variable domain, remainder taken from reference TRBV19 and TRBJ1-5, is DGGITQSPKYLFRKEGQNVTLSCEQNLNHDAMYWYRQDPGQGLRLIYYSQIVNDFQKGDIAEGYSVSREKKESFPLTVTSAQKNPTAFYLCASSPGQGIQPQHFGDGTRLSIL.

This clone was seen more than once but under ten times. The CDR3: CASSLADSSYNEQFF. CDR3 sequence (DNA): TGCGCCAGCAGCTTGGCGGACTCCTCCTACAATGAGCAGTTCTTC. This rearrangement joins TRBV5-1 to TRBJ2-1, with a possible D match to TRBD2 (5 bases). The CDR3 extends over 15 amino acids. Germline V gene data show CDR1 as SGHRS and CDR2 as YFSETQ. The V gene lost 0 bases and the J gene lost 0 bases, with 7 bases spanning the gap.

The rearrangement joins TRBV29-1 to TRBJ2-2, with D perhaps matching TRBD2 (8 bases). The CDR3 runs 14 residues. V was cut by 3 bases and J by 6 bases, with 14 bases left in between. Per germline, CDR1 SQVTM and CDR2 ANQGSEA. The CDR3, as DNA: TGCAGCGTTGACGGGAGGGGGCGCCCCGGGGAGCTGTTTTTT. This sequence encodes CSVDGRGRPGELFF.

The rearrangement uses TRBV5-8 and TRBJ2-1, with 8 nucleotides matching TRBD1. Germline lookup yields CDR1 SGHTS and CDR2 YDEGEE. There are 15 residues in the CDR3. After removal of 4 bases from V and 2 bases from J, the junction contained 5 bases not matched to a gene. The CDR3 DNA reads as TGTGCCAGCAGCCCCGGACAGGGACCCTACAATGAGCAGTTCTTC. Its translation: CASSPGQGPYNEQFF.

V usage is TRBV7-9 and J usage is TRBJ2-7, with 8 positions matching TRBD1. J was trimmed by 6 bases and V by 0 bases; bases with no gene match: 7. The CDR3 has 15 residues. Germline CDR1 is SEHNR and CDR2 is FQNEAQ (reference sequence). CDR3 coding DNA: TGTGCCAGCAGCTTAGCCGGGACAGGTCCCTCCGAGCAGTACTTC. Encoded protein: CASSLAGTGPSEQYF.

CDR3 protein: CASSVDWGDSGELFF. For the CDR3, the DNA is TGTGCCAGCAGCGTAGATTGGGGAGACTCGGGGGAGCTGTTTTTT. V usage is TRBV9 and J usage is TRBJ2-2, with D maybe TRBD2 (5 bases). The CDR3 consists of 15 residues. V was clipped by 0 bases and J by 8 bases, with 14 bases between them. Germline CDR1 reads SGDLS; CDR2 reads YYNGEE.

This CDR3 is CASSRKGGHGGRNTEAFF. CDR3 sequence (DNA): TGTGCCAGCAGCCGAAAAGGGGGCCATGGGGGGCGGAACACTGAAGCTTTCTTT. V and J are TRBV7-6 and TRBJ1-1; 7 bases are shared with TRBD1. With 5 bases clipped from V and 1 base from J, the junction kept 16 bases outside the gene matches. Germline assignment: CDR1 SGHVS and CDR2 FNYEAQ. The CDR3 extends over 18 amino acids.